Each of the 20 T cell receptor beta chains below was sequenced from the same sample in a study of beta chain features in type 1 diabetes. General study findings and limits: Among patients with Type 1 diabetes, TCRB CDR3s were moderately but significantly shorter in every one of the four CD4+ subsets.

The sequenced template was cDNA made from the entire isolated RNA. The method was immunoSEQ multiplex PCR; TCRdb's version includes in-frame clones alone and lacks a portion of them. Altogether 200,000 to 300,000 clones are present, approximately 11% being singletons, with the ten largest covering 0.017%. Their antigen targets remain unknown. Specimen: naive CD4+ T cells from blood. The origin of the receptors is a man aged 25 to 40 with type 1 diabetes.

The V gene is TRBV28, the J gene TRBJ2-6; 8 bases are shared with TRBD1. Looked up from germline, CDR1 is MDHEN and CDR2 is SYDVKM. V lost 7 bases and J lost 3; bases outside the gene matches: 14. CDR3 length: 18 amino acids. CDR3 region: CASTPFAGGKGGANVLTF. The CDR3 DNA follows: TGTGCCAGCACTCCCTTTGCAGGGGGCAAGGGTGGGGCCAACGTCCTGACTTTC. The full variable domain, with the rest looked up from reference TRBV28 and TRBJ2-6, is DVKVTQSSRYLVKRTGEKVFLECVQDMDHENMFWYRQDPGLGLRLIYFSYDVKMKEKGDIPEGYSVSREKKERFSLILESASTNQTSMYLCASTPFAGGKGGANVLTFGAGSRLTVL.

The chain joins TRBV5-1 to TRBJ1-6; D is perhaps TRBD1 (6 bases). Trimming cost V 4 bases and J 10 bases, with 18 bases left between them. The CDR3 runs to 15 residues. Per germline, CDR1 SGHRS and CDR2 YFSETQ. The CDR3 loop reads CASSASTGTSSPLHF. CDR3 DNA sequence: TGCGCCAGCAGCGCGAGTACCGGGACAAGCTCACCCCTCCACTTT.

This clone was seen only a few times. V gene TRBV29-1 combines with J gene TRBJ1-1; D remains ambiguous. Germline loops: CDR1 SQVTM, CDR2 ANQGSEA. V was cut by 4 bases and J by 2 bases, with 8 bases left in between. This CDR3 is 12 amino acids long. CDR3 sequence: CSVAPINTEAFF. The DNA of the CDR3 is TGCAGCGTTGCTCCTATAAACACTGAAGCTTTCTTT.

This clone was counted between two and nine times. The V call is TRBV27, the J call TRBJ1-4, with D maybe TRBD1 (5 bases). V was shortened by 4 bases and J by 8 bases, with 14 bases between the two germline ends. CDR1 and CDR2 from the germline V gene are MNHEY and SMNVEV (reference sequence). There are 14 residues in the CDR3. The CDR3 DNA is TGTGCCAGCAGTTCCAGGGCCATCGGCGAAAAACTGTTTTTT. Protein product: CASSSRAIGEKLFF.

The chain recombines TRBV2 with TRBJ1-2, with D hard to call. CDR1 SNHLY and CDR2 FYNNEI come from the germline V gene. The CDR3 has 12 residues. Trimming pared 4 bases from V and 7 bases from J, leaving 10 bases between. The CDR3: CASSVQAGGYTF. The DNA of the CDR3 is TGTGCCAGCAGTGTCCAGGCCGGTGGCTACACCTTC.

This clone was counted only a few times. V gene TRBV2 combines with J gene TRBJ2-7; D is uncertain. Germline lookup yields CDR1 SNHLY and CDR2 FYNNEI. V was shortened by 6 bases and J by 0 bases, with 3 bases between the two germline ends. There are 11 residues in the CDR3. The CDR3 sequence: CASRSSYEQYF. The CDR3 bases are TGTGCCAGCAGGAGCTCCTACGAGCAGTACTTC.

This rearrangement joins TRBV6-5 to TRBJ1-1; D perhaps matches TRBD1 (5 bases). The germline V gene encodes CDR1 MNHEY and CDR2 SVGAGI. The CDR3 length is 15 residues. V was cut by 6 bases and J by 3 bases, with 17 bases left in between. The CDR3 nucleotides read TGTGCCAGCAGCACCAGGGTTTTCGGTCACACTGAAGCTTTCTTT. Translated: CASSTRVFGHTEAFF.

This chain links TRBV19 with TRBJ1-1; TRBD1 might be the D (5 bases). V lost 5 bases, J lost 7 bases, and 11 bases lay in between. Germline V gives CDR1 LNHDA, CDR2 SQIVND (reference sequence). This CDR3 spans 12 amino acids. The CDR3: CASSGGMDEAFF. CDR3 sequence (DNA): TGTGCCAGTAGTGGGGGGATGGATGAAGCTTTCTTT.

The sample holds a few counts of this clone. This chain connects TRBV5-1 to TRBJ1-6, with a weak D call TRBD1 (6 bases). Germline V gene lookup returns CDR1 SGHRS and CDR2 YFSETQ. The CDR3 has 16 amino acids. The V gene lost 4 bases and the J gene lost 0 bases, with 11 bases spanning the gap. The CDR3 DNA reads as TGCGCCAGCAGCCTCGCAGGGGCCTCCTATAATTCACCCCTCCACTTT. It yields the protein CASSLAGASYNSPLHF. Full variable domain (missing parts from reference TRBV5-1 and TRBJ1-6): KAGVTQTPRYLIKTRGQQVTLSCSPISGHRSVSWYQQTPGQGLQFLFEYFSETQRNKGNFPGRFSGRQFSNSRSEMNVSTLELGDSALYLCASSLAGASYNSPLHFGNGTRLTVT.

The rearrangement joins TRBV6-5 to TRBJ1-1; D unresolved. V lost 0 bases and J 6 bases, leaving 11 bases between the germline ends. Germline V gene data show CDR1 as MNHEY and CDR2 as SVGAGI. The CDR3 has 14 residues. CDR3 region: CASSYSGLRAEAFF. The CDR3 DNA reads as TGTGCCAGCAGTTACTCCGGGCTGCGGGCTGAAGCTTTCTTT.

This clone was seen a few times. This chain uses TRBV20-1 with TRBJ2-5; D is undetermined. With 6 bases removed from V and 2 bases from J, the gap between germline ends came to 4 bases. CDR1 is DFQATT and CDR2 is SNEGSKA in the germline V gene (reference sequence). The CDR3 has 10 residues. The CDR3 sequence: CSAQQETQYF. Written as DNA, the CDR3 is TGCAGTGCACAACAAGAGACCCAGTACTTC.

The rearrangement joins TRBV20-1 to TRBJ2-5; D uncertain. Germline V gene sequence: CDR1 DFQATT, CDR2 SNEGSKA (reference sequence). This CDR3 region has 11 residues. CDR3 bases: TGCAGCCCCCGGAACGGGGAGACCCAGTACTTC. Translated: CSPRNGETQYF.

In its sample, this clone was seen a few times. The chain is built from TRBV4-3 and TRBJ2-3; possibly TRBD1 for D (6 bases). V was cut by 1 base and J by 7 bases, with 15 bases left in between. Germline V lookup: CDR1 LGHNA, CDR2 YSLEER. This CDR3 contains 15 residues. CDR3 sequence reads: CASSQARTASNTQYF. The CDR3 DNA reads TGCGCCAGCAGCCAAGCGAGGACAGCCTCAAATACGCAGTATTTT.

This clone was picked up a small number of times. V is TRBV29-1 and J is TRBJ2-7; no firm D call. V shed 1 base and J shed 5 bases, with 9 bases lying between them. Germline V CDR1 and CDR2: SQVTM, ANQGSEA. The CDR3 totals 12 residues. CDR3 in DNA: TGCAGCGTTGAAGTGACCACAGACGAGCAGTACTTC. It translates to CSVEVTTDEQYF.

There are a few counts of this clone. J is TRBJ2-7 and V is TRBV9; 8 bases match TRBD1. Germline loops: CDR1 SGDLS, CDR2 YYNGEE. The CDR3 runs 14 residues. Trimming removed 3 bases from V and 2 bases from J; junction bases left unmatched: 4. CDR3 nucleotide sequence: TGTGCCAGCAGCGCCTGGACAGGGCCCTACGAGCAGTACTTC. It yields the protein CASSAWTGPYEQYF.

The sample holds a few counts of this clone. This chain connects TRBV27 to TRBJ2-6; TRBD2 is a possible D gene (6 bases). CDR1 is MNHEY, CDR2 SMNVEV, per germline (reference sequence). The CDR3 totals 15 residues. The V and J ends lost 3 bases and 2 bases respectively, with 8 bases between them. CDR3 coding DNA: TGTGCCAGCAGTTTCGGAGGGGCTGGGGCCAACGTCCTGACTTTC. Translation: CASSFGGAGANVLTF. The whole variable domain, filled in from reference TRBV27 and TRBJ2-6, reads EAQVTQNPRYLITVTGKKLTVTCSQNMNHEYMSWYRQDPGLGLRQIYYSMNVEVTDKGDVPEGYKVSRKEKRNFPLILESPSPNQTSLYFCASSFGGAGANVLTFGAGSRLTVL.

V usage is TRBV5-1 and J usage is TRBJ2-5; D remains unclear. The CDR3 has 16 amino acids. Germline V gene lookup returns CDR1 SGHRS and CDR2 YFSETQ. Trimming removed 2 bases from V and 5 bases from J, with 19 bases in between. As DNA, the CDR3 is TGCGCCAGCAGCTTAAGTGAGCTACTCCCCGGGGAGACCCAGTACTTC. Translated: CASSLSELLPGETQYF.

V gene TRBV5-8 combines with J gene TRBJ1-2; TRBD1 agrees at 8 bases. CDR3 size: 14 residues. Germline V gene data show CDR1 as SGHTS and CDR2 as YDEGEE. The V and J ends lost 4 bases and 2 bases, in that order; junction bases with no gene match: 4. The CDR3: CASSPRTGNYGYTF. The CDR3 bases are TGTGCCAGCAGCCCCCGGACAGGGAACTATGGCTACACCTTC.

This clone showed up just a few times. The J gene is TRBJ2-3, the V gene TRBV4-1; D is undetermined. CDR1 is MGHRA, CDR2 YSYEKL, per germline. This CDR3 spans 14 amino acids. Trimming removed 0 bases at V and 2 bases at J, with 6 bases between. The CDR3 loop reads CASSQDGPTDTQYF. DNA for the CDR3: TGCGCCAGCAGCCAAGATGGCCCCACAGATACGCAGTATTTT.

This chain connects TRBV4-1 to TRBJ2-1; D ambiguous. V was pared by 2 bases and J by 8 bases, with 10 bases between. From germline, CDR1 is MGHRA and CDR2 YSYEKL. This CDR3 comprises 13 residues. The CDR3 loop is CASSQRPEDEQFF. CDR3 in DNA: TGCGCCAGCAGCCAAAGACCTGAGGATGAGCAGTTCTTC.